These 13 T cell receptor beta chains originate from one sample sequenced in a study of blood T cell repertoires in COVID-19. Data came from immunoSEQ multiplex PCR; TCRdb stores just in-frame clones and leaves some out. Of about 150,000 clones listed, roughly four fifths are singletons. Sequences were obtained from peripheral blood. These TCRs come from a woman aged 60-75 years with acute or convalescent COVID-19.

The rearrangement joins TRBV18 to TRBJ1-5; 10 bases are a match to TRBD1. The ends lost 0 bases at V and 6 bases at J; junction bases unmatched: 8. CDR3 length: 17 amino acids. The germline V gene encodes CDR1 KGHSH and CDR2 LQKENI. The CDR3 loop reads CASSPPSGQGSRQPQHF. The DNA of the CDR3 is TGTGCCAGCTCACCACCCTCGGGACAGGGGAGTCGTCAGCCCCAGCATTTT.

The chain combines TRBV6-5 with TRBJ1-1; D might be TRBD1 (6 bases). Germline CDR1 reads MNHEY; CDR2 reads SVGAGI. V shed 5 bases and J shed 5 bases, with 12 bases lying between them. This CDR3 has 13 residues. For the CDR3, the DNA is TGTGCCAGCAGTAATCAACAGGGTACTGAAGCTTTCTTT. Amino acids: CASSNQQGTEAFF.

V is TRBV2 and J is TRBJ1-1; D unresolved. V was clipped by 6 bases and J by 1 base, with 6 bases between them. This CDR3 has 12 residues. From germline, CDR1 is SNHLY and CDR2 FYNNEI. CDR3 residues: CASRFSNTEAFF. DNA for the CDR3: TGTGCCAGCAGGTTCTCGAACACTGAAGCTTTCTTT.

There are a few counts of this clone. The chain joins TRBV5-1 to TRBJ1-6, with TRBD1 matching over 8 bases. Germline values: CDR1 SGHRS, CDR2 YFSETQ. CDR3 length: 13 residues. The V gene end was trimmed by 4 bases and the J gene end by 9 bases; junction bases not matched to a gene: 3. CDR3 bases: TGCGCCAGCAGCCGAGGACAGGGTTCACCCCTCCACTTT. Its protein product is CASSRGQGSPLHF.

This sequence joins TRBV5-5 and TRBJ1-1; maybe TRBD1 (5 bases). Germline V lookup: CDR1 SGHKS, CDR2 YYEKEE (reference sequence). The CDR3 totals 13 residues. V was pared by 4 bases and J by 4 bases, with 11 bases between. CDR3 in DNA: TGTGCCAGCAGCCCCGACAGCAGCACTGAAGCTTTCTTT. Its protein product is CASSPDSSTEAFF.

The chain carries TRBV24-1 and TRBJ2-7; D perhaps matches TRBD1 (6 bases). The V gene lost 3 bases and the J gene lost 0 bases, with 23 bases spanning the gap. CDR3 length: 19 amino acids. Germline CDR1 and CDR2: KGHDR and SFDVKD. The CDR3 loop reads CATSDPEALDRPVSYEQYV. CDR3 sequence (DNA): TGTGCCACCAGTGATCCCGAGGCGCTAGACAGGCCTGTCTCCTACGAGCAGTACGTC.

This rearrangement joins TRBV19 to TRBJ1-2, with 8 bases identical to TRBD1. The V segment lost 5 bases and the J segment 3 bases; nucleotides outside the gene matches: 17. Germline V gives CDR1 LNHDA, CDR2 SQIVND (reference sequence). The CDR3 sequence is 18 residues long. In nucleotides, the CDR3 is TGTGCCAGTAGTCGGGCGGGGATCGCACCGACAGGGGACTATGGCTACACCTTC. Amino acid sequence: CASSRAGIAPTGDYGYTF.

V usage is TRBV27 and J usage is TRBJ1-1; D may be TRBD1 (6 bases). CDR3 length equals 15 residues. Germline CDR1 reads MNHEY; CDR2 reads SMNVEV (reference sequence). The V end lost 6 bases, the J end lost 1 base, and 15 bases lay between the germline ends. CDR3 nucleotides: TGTGCCAGCAGCAGCGGGGGGACATCGAACACTGAAGCTTTCTTT. Its protein is CASSSGGTSNTEAFF.

This clone was recorded once. This chain links TRBV25-1 with TRBJ2-1; TRBD1 aligns across 10 bases. The V and J ends lost 2 bases and 7 bases, in that order; junction bases with no gene match: 5. Germline V gene sequence: CDR1 MGHDK, CDR2 SYGVNS. The CDR3 covers 15 residues. The CDR3 DNA follows: TGTGCCAGCAGTGAACCGGGACAGGGGTCGAATGAGCAGTTCTTC. It yields the protein CASSEPGQGSNEQFF.

This clone appeared a single time. This sequence joins TRBV30 and TRBJ1-1; 10 bases are shared with TRBD1. CDR3 length: 16 amino acids. The germline V gene encodes CDR1 GTSNPN and CDR2 SVGIG (reference sequence). V lost 5 bases and J lost 0; bases outside the gene matches: 9. The CDR3 reads CAWETGTGVMNTEAFF. The CDR3 coding sequence is TGTGCCTGGGAGACCGGGACAGGGGTAATGAACACTGAAGCTTTCTTT. The full variable domain, its missing parts supplied by reference TRBV30 and TRBJ1-1, is SQTIHQWPATLVQPVGSPLSLECTVEGTSNPNLYWYRQAAGRGLQLLFYSVGIGQISSEVPQNLSASRPQDRQFILSSKKLLLSDSGFYLCAWETGTGVMNTEAFFGQGTRLTVV.

The chain links TRBV11-3 to TRBJ2-7; the D gene is possibly TRBD1 (5 bases). V was cut by 7 bases and J by 3 bases, with 13 bases left in between. The germline V gene has CDR1 SGHNT and CDR2 YENEEA. The length of the CDR3 is 13 residues. The CDR3 DNA sequence: TGTGCCAGCACCTCTGACAGACTCTACGAGCAGTACGTC. The encoded protein is CASTSDRLYEQYV.

V usage is TRBV5-5 and J usage is TRBJ2-7; D uncertain. With 1 base removed from V and 2 bases from J, the gap between germline ends came to 7 bases. Germline-derived CDR1 and CDR2 are SGHKS and YYEKEE (reference sequence). This CDR3 has 13 residues. The CDR3 reads CASSLTNTYEQYV. Written as DNA, the CDR3 is TGTGCCAGCAGCTTGACAAACACCTACGAGCAGTACGTC.

The J gene is TRBJ2-7, the V gene TRBV5-1; 7 nucleotides agree with TRBD1. CDR3 length equals 14 residues. The V and J ends lost 2 bases and 3 bases, in that order; junction bases with no gene match: 5. Germline lookup yields CDR1 SGHRS and CDR2 YFSETQ. The CDR3 DNA reads TGCGCCAGCAGCTTAACACCAGGGGGCTACGAGCAGTACGTC. Translation: CASSLTPGGYEQYV.